Below are 10 T cell receptor beta chains sequenced from a single sample in a study of shared clonotypes between healthy human individuals. The method was immunoSEQ multiplex PCR; TCRdb's version includes in-frame clones alone and lacks a portion of them. The sample records nearly 1 million clones, around 80% being singletons. The sequenced sample consisted of memory CD4+ T cells sorted from blood. Sample subset: CD45RA-negative fraction. These receptors all come from a man aged 18 to 29 in good health.

V and J are TRBV5-1 and TRBJ1-1; D uncertain. The CDR3 has 14 residues. Trimming removed 2 bases at V and 0 bases at J, with 8 bases between. CDR1 and CDR2 (germline): SGHRS, YFSETQ. The CDR3 coding sequence is TGCGCCAGCAGCTTCGGCGTTCTGAACACTGAAGCTTTCTTT. This gives the protein CASSFGVLNTEAFF.

The chain combines TRBV9 with TRBJ2-7; perhaps TRBD1 as D (6 bases). CDR3 length equals 14 residues. The germline V and J ends were trimmed by 3 bases and 2 bases, with 12 bases remaining between them. From germline, CDR1 is SGDLS and CDR2 YYNGEE. The CDR3 loop is CASSGLQGAYEQYF. The CDR3 DNA reads TGTGCCAGCAGCGGATTACAGGGTGCCTACGAGCAGTACTTC. The full variable domain, its missing parts supplied by reference TRBV9 and TRBJ2-7, is DSGVTQTPKHLITATGQRVTLRCSPRSGDLSVYWYQQSLDQGLQFLIQYYNGEERAKGNILERFSAQQFPDLHSELNLSSLELGDSALYFCASSGLQGAYEQYFGPGTRLTVT.

The V and J genes are TRBV6-1 and TRBJ2-1; D not certain. The V and J ends lost 0 bases and 0 bases respectively, with 12 bases between them. This CDR3 contains 17 residues. From germline, CDR1 is MNHNS and CDR2 SASEGT. For the CDR3, the DNA is TGTGCCAGCAGTGAAGCGCGTACGGGTATCTCCTACAATGAGCAGTTCTTC. As protein: CASSEARTGISYNEQFF.

Comment on this clone: Within the sample, other DNA sequences also encode this same CDR3. This chain connects TRBV30 to TRBJ2-5; possibly TRBD2 for D (7 bases). This CDR3 has 11 residues. The germline V gene has CDR1 GTSNPN and CDR2 SVGIG (reference sequence). With 0 bases removed from V and 9 bases from J, the gap between germline ends came to 8 bases. CDR3 DNA sequence: TGTGCCTGGAGTGTAGGGGGGGCCCAGTACTTC. Its translation: CAWSVGGAQYF.

The chain uses TRBV10-3 and TRBJ2-7; possible D gene TRBD2, 6 bases. There are 15 residues in the CDR3. The germline V gene encodes CDR1 ENHRY and CDR2 SYGVKD. The germline V and J ends were trimmed by 2 bases and 1 base, with 12 bases remaining between them. The CDR3 is CAISEGGVLSYEQYF. The CDR3 DNA follows: TGTGCCATCAGTGAGGGAGGGGTCCTTTCCTACGAGCAGTACTTC.

This clone was found a few times. The chain employs TRBV19 and TRBJ1-6, with D uncertain. The length of the CDR3 is 16 residues. Trimming stripped 1 base from V and 7 bases from J, with 14 bases between. Germline lookup yields CDR1 LNHDA and CDR2 SQIVND (reference sequence). CDR3 amino acids: CASSIAWQVMNSPLHF. The CDR3 bases are TGTGCCAGTAGTATAGCTTGGCAGGTGATGAATTCACCCCTCCACTTT.

J is TRBJ2-2 and V is TRBV12-2; TRBD1, the table's D call, was not compared with the DNA. TRBV12-2 is noted as a pseudogene. The CDR3 extends over 13 amino acids. The CDR3 DNA follows: TGTGCAAGTCGTGACAGGGAATCCGGGGAGCTGTTTTTT. Protein sequence: CASRDRESGELFF.

As to this clone: The sample has other DNA sequences that encode this CDR3 too. This sequence joins TRBV28 and TRBJ1-5; D perhaps matches TRBD1 (5 bases). Germline V CDR1 and CDR2: MDHEN, SYDVKM. The V gene lost 3 bases and the J gene lost 4 bases, with 7 bases spanning the gap. CDR3 length: 13 residues. CDR3 residues: CASSFQGNQPQHF. The CDR3 DNA reads as TGTGCCAGCAGTTTTCAGGGAAATCAGCCCCAGCATTTT.

In its sample, this clone was seen a few times. This specimen includes other DNA sequences encoding the same CDR3. V usage is TRBV19 and J usage is TRBJ1-2; D uncertain. Trimming removed 3 bases at V and 0 bases at J, with 8 bases between. The germline CDR1 and CDR2 sequences are LNHDA and SQIVND (reference sequence). CDR3 length: 14 amino acids. CDR3 sequence: CASSIQWSNYGYTF. CDR3 coding DNA: TGTGCCAGTAGTATTCAATGGTCTAACTATGGCTACACCTTC.

This clone was detected only once. The genes are TRBV29-1 and TRBJ2-1, with 9 bases matching TRBD2. Per germline, CDR1 SQVTM and CDR2 ANQGSEA. J lost 5 bases, V lost 6 bases, and 11 bases had no gene match. The CDR3 is 15 amino acids. DNA for the CDR3: TGCAGCGTCCAAATCATCGGCGGGAGGGACAATGAGCAGTTCTTC. Amino acids: CSVQIIGGRDNEQFF.